A single sample is the source of the 10 T cell receptor beta chains below, sequenced in a study of a mutant IDH1 vaccine in newly diagnosed glioma. This table comes from immunoSEQ multiplex PCR, and its TCRdb copy is limited to in-frame clones, with some not included. Found here are over 95,000 clones, under 90% of them singletons; the top ten hold roughly 0.61%. The time point denotes: week 11, during vaccination. The study gave 300 ug of mutant IDH1 20-mer peptide per vaccine dose, with topical imiquimod. The antigens of these receptors remain unknown. Sequencing used PBMCs, obtained from a glioma patient whose treatment included an IDH1 peptide vaccine. These receptors originate from a woman aged 50 to 60 with glioma.

This rearrangement joins TRBV7-2 to TRBJ2-5; D is tentatively TRBD1 or TRBD2 (5 bases each). The germline V gene has CDR1 SGHTA and CDR2 FQGNSA. The CDR3 spans 15 residues. The V and J ends lost 2 bases and 2 bases respectively, with 12 bases between them. The CDR3 nucleotides are TGTGCCAGCAGCTTATTACGAGGGGTACAAGAGACCCAGTACTTC. Translation gives CASSLLRGVQETQYF.

The chain carries TRBV5-4 and TRBJ2-7, with 7 nucleotides matching TRBD2. Germline V CDR1 and CDR2: SGHNT, YYREEE (reference sequence). CDR3 length: 13 amino acids. With V trimmed by 1 base and J by 4 bases, 2 bases remained unmatched. The CDR3 sequence: CASSLTGLYEQYF. Here the CDR3 DNA reads TGTGCCAGCAGCTTGACGGGACTATACGAGCAGTACTTC.

The chain has TRBV6-5 and TRBJ1-2; tentative D call: TRBD1 (5 bases). V was shortened by 7 bases and J by 4 bases, with 10 bases between the two germline ends. The CDR3 consists of 12 residues. From germline, CDR1 is MNHEY and CDR2 SVGAGI. The DNA for the CDR3 is TGTGCCAGCACGGGGCCAGCCTATGGCTACACCTTC. It encodes CASTGPAYGYTF.

The V call is TRBV13, the J call TRBJ2-1; 9 nucleotides agree with TRBD1. The junction had 11 bases not matched to a gene; V was cut back by 2 bases and J by 12 bases. The CDR3 consists of 15 residues. Germline CDR1 reads PRHDT; CDR2 reads FYEKMQ (reference sequence). The CDR3 region has the DNA TGTGCCAGCAGCTTAATGGACAGGGGAATTTTTGGGCAGTTCTTC. Residues: CASSLMDRGIFGQFF. Based on the CDR3 plus reference TRBV13 and TRBJ2-1, the full variable domain is AAGVIQSPRHLIKEKRETATLKCYPIPRHDTVYWYQQGPGQDPQFLISFYEKMQSDKGSIPDRFSAQQFSDYHSELNMSSLELGDSALYFCASSLMDRGIFGQFFGPGTRLTVL.

The V gene is TRBV18, the J gene TRBJ2-1; 9 positions agree with TRBD2. The V gene's germline CDR1 is KGHSH and CDR2 LQKENI. Losses at the gene ends were 7 bases for V and 9 bases for J; bases not matched to a gene: 13. The CDR3 is made up of 15 amino acids. CDR3 sequence (DNA): TGTGCCAGCTTCCTCGGGTTAGCGGGAGATGGTGAGCAGTTCTTC. Translated, it gives CASFLGLAGDGEQFF.

This sequence joins TRBV28 and TRBJ2-5; a weak D match, TRBD2 (5 bases). V shed 2 bases and J shed 2 bases, with 9 bases lying between them. The germline V gene has CDR1 MDHEN and CDR2 SYDVKM. The CDR3 runs to 14 residues. The CDR3 loop reads CASSLEGGQETQYF. In nucleotides, the CDR3 is TGTGCCAGCAGTTTAGAGGGTGGGCAAGAGACCCAGTACTTC.

This sequence joins TRBV6-5 and TRBJ1-1; D is possibly TRBD1 (6 bases). CDR1 and CDR2 from the germline V gene are MNHEY and SVGAGI. Trimming took off 10 bases at V and 4 bases at J, with 13 bases between the two ends. The CDR3 length is 12 residues. The CDR3 DNA sequence: TGTGCCACGTCAGGGGAGGGCACTGAAGCTTTCTTT. It encodes CATSGEGTEAFF.

The chain uses TRBV30 and TRBJ1-3, with D tentatively TRBD1 (5 bases). V was cut by 3 bases and J by 4 bases, with 10 bases left in between. Germline CDR1 GTSNPN, CDR2 SVGIG (reference sequence). CDR3 length: 13 amino acids. The CDR3 loop reads CAWSQGIGNTIYF. As DNA, the CDR3 is TGTGCCTGGAGCCAGGGTATCGGAAACACCATATATTTT.

This clone came up a few times. The V gene is TRBV29-1, the J gene TRBJ2-3; D tentatively reads TRBD1 or TRBD2 (5 bases each). V lost 4 bases and J lost 4, with 21 bases in between. This CDR3 spans 16 amino acids. Germline lookup yields CDR1 SQVTM and CDR2 ANQGSEA. In DNA, the CDR3 is TGCAGCGTTGCGGGGCTCGGGACCCCAGCACCAGATACGCAGTATTTT. It yields the protein CSVAGLGTPAPDTQYF.

The genes are TRBV7-8 and TRBJ2-7; D is possibly TRBD1 (6 bases). The CDR3 runs 14 residues. Germline V lookup: CDR1 SGHVS, CDR2 FQNEAQ. Trimming left V 5 bases short and J 0 bases short, with 11 bases between. The chain's CDR3 is CASSKTGISYEQYF. The CDR3 nucleotides read TGTGCCAGCAGCAAAACAGGGATCTCCTACGAGCAGTACTTC.